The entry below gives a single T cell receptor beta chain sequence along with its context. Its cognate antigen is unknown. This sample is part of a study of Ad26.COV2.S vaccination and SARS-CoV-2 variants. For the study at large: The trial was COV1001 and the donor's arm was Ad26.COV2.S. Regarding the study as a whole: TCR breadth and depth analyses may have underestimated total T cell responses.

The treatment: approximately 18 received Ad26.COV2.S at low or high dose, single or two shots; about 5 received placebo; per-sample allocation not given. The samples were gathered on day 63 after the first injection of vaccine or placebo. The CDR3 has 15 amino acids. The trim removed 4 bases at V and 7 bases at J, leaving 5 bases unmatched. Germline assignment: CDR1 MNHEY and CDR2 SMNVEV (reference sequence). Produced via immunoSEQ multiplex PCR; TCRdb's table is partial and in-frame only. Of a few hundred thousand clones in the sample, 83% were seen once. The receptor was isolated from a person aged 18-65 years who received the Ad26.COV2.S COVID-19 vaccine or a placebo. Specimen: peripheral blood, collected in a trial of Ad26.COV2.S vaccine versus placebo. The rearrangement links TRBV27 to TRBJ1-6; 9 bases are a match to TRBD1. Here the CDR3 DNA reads TGTGCCAGCAGTTCCTCGGACAGGGGAAATTCACCCCTCCACTTT. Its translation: CASSSSDRGNSPLHF.